This T cell receptor beta chain was obtained from a study of memory CD4+ T cells and cytomegalovirus serostatus. Whole-study context: Of the healthy Belgian adults, nine or ten were CMV seropositive and approximately 24 seronegative.

The table came from immunoSEQ multiplex PCR; TCRdb's copy has only in-frame clones and leaves some out. The sample has about 57,000 clones; roughly four fifths are singletons. The CDR3 runs 19 residues. The sort gate was single viable CD3+CD4+CD8-CD45RO+ cells for memory CD4+ T cells. As to this clone: Its cognate antigen is unknown.

Study-wide points: Suggested: most of the CMV-linked TCR signature lies in CD4+ memory cells. CMV serostatus prediction reached median AUC around 0.94, or 0.89 with US-trained model. Each of approximately 70 CMV-associated TCRbeta sequences occurred in one to five individuals.

Sequenced sample: memory CD4+ T cells from blood. This receptor was obtained from an adult in good health and CMV-seronegative. This chain connects TRBV12-2 to TRBJ1-5. TRBV12-2 is termed a pseudogene. CDR3 DNA: TGTGCAAGTCGCTTAAGCTCCTCTTATTCCGGGACCCCAAATCAGCCCCAGCATTTT. Its translation: CASRLSSSYSGTPNQPQHF.